The rows below give T cell receptor beta chains drawn from one sample of a study of cytomegalovirus exposure and HLA in healthy donors. The assay was immunoSEQ multiplex PCR, and TCRdb's table has in-frame clones only and misses some. The sample holds about 130,000 clones; more than 80% are singletons and the top ten take over 2.5%. Material: PBMCs. Receptors originate from a male donor in good health and CMV-seronegative. The CDR3 runs from the conserved cysteine through the conserved F or W. Fields, in order: clone size, D gene, V gene, J gene, CDR3 protein, CDR3 DNA. The D gene is left open where the match is weak. Size is omitted from some rows. Given values are once, few, many or a class for expanded clones.

abundance: NA
d_gene: TRBD2
v_gene: TRBV19
j_gene: TRBJ2-5
CDR3aa: CASSAQLADQETQYF
CDR3nt: TGTGCCAGTAGTGCGCAGCTAGCGGACCAAGAGACCCAGTACTTC

abundance: NA
d_gene: NA
v_gene: TRBV29-1
j_gene: TRBJ2-5
CDR3aa: CSVDPGQETQYF
CDR3nt: TGCAGCGTTGATCCGGGACAAGAGACCCAGTACTTC

abundance: NA
d_gene: NA
v_gene: TRBV14
j_gene: TRBJ2-2
CDR3aa: CASSPLIIAEGELFF
CDR3nt: TGTGCCAGCAGCCCCTTAATCATCGCGGAAGGGGAGCTGTTTTTT

abundance: once
d_gene: TRBD1
v_gene: TRBV6-1
j_gene: TRBJ1-2
CDR3aa: CASSKDRGSYGYTF
CDR3nt: TGTGCCAGCAGTAAGGACAGGGGCAGTTATGGCTACACCTTC

abundance: NA
d_gene: TRBD1
v_gene: TRBV7-2
j_gene: TRBJ2-6
CDR3aa: CASSAGQVISGANVLTF
CDR3nt: TGTGCCAGCAGCGCAGGACAGGTGATCTCTGGGGCCAACGTCCTGACTTTC

abundance: NA
d_gene: NA
v_gene: TRBV28
j_gene: TRBJ1-2
CDR3aa: CASSRGGGSNYGYTF
CDR3nt: TGTGCCAGCAGCAGAGGGGGGGGGTCTAACTATGGCTACACCTTC

abundance: NA
d_gene: NA
v_gene: TRBV6-5
j_gene: TRBJ1-5
CDR3aa: CASSYGGPMRNQPQHF
CDR3nt: TGTGCCAGCAGTTATGGGGGCCCGATGCGCAATCAGCCCCAGCATTTT

abundance: NA
d_gene: TRBD1
v_gene: TRBV28
j_gene: TRBJ1-6
CDR3aa: CASSPQTGNNSPLHF
CDR3nt: TGTGCCAGCAGTCCGCAGACAGGGAATAATTCACCCCTCCACTTT

abundance: once
d_gene: NA
v_gene: TRBV28
j_gene: TRBJ2-5
CDR3aa: CASSPQGSGETQYF
CDR3nt: TGTGCCAGCAGCCCCCAGGGAAGTGGAGAGACCCAGTACTTC

abundance: NA
d_gene: NA
v_gene: TRBV5-4
j_gene: TRBJ1-1
CDR3aa: CASSPGVTGTEAFF
CDR3nt: TGTGCCAGCAGCCCAGGGGTGACGGGCACTGAAGCTTTCTTT

abundance: NA
d_gene: NA
v_gene: TRBV6-5
j_gene: TRBJ2-2
CDR3aa: CASSRQGKTGELFF
CDR3nt: TGTGCCAGCAGTCGCCAGGGTAAAACCGGGGAGCTGTTTTTT

abundance: few
d_gene: NA
v_gene: TRBV28
j_gene: TRBJ2-7
CDR3aa: CASSTPGQLKYEQYF
CDR3nt: TGTGCCAGCAGCACCCCGGGACAACTTAAGTACGAGCAGTACTTC

abundance: NA
d_gene: NA
v_gene: TRBV7-2
j_gene: TRBJ1-2
CDR3aa: CASRYRPLDYGYTF
CDR3nt: TGTGCCAGCAGGTACAGGCCCCTTGACTATGGCTACACCTTC

abundance: once
d_gene: TRBD2
v_gene: TRBV6-5
j_gene: TRBJ2-1
CDR3aa: CASSRAGGSYNEQFF
CDR3nt: TGTGCCAGCAGTCGCGCGGGGGGCTCCTACAATGAGCAGTTCTTC

abundance: NA
d_gene: TRBD1
v_gene: TRBV2
j_gene: TRBJ1-3
CDR3aa: CASSGTGAGNTIYF
CDR3nt: TGTGCCAGCAGTGGGACAGGGGCAGGAAACACCATATATTTT

abundance: few
d_gene: TRBD1
v_gene: TRBV18
j_gene: TRBJ1-1
CDR3aa: CASSPGTENTEAFF
CDR3nt: TGTGCCAGCTCACCAGGGACAGAGAACACTGAAGCTTTCTTT

abundance: NA
d_gene: NA
v_gene: TRBV9
j_gene: TRBJ1-6
CDR3aa: CASSALYNSPLHF
CDR3nt: TGTGCCAGCAGCGCCCTGTATAATTCACCCCTCCACTTT

abundance: NA
d_gene: NA
v_gene: TRBV29-1
j_gene: TRBJ2-3
CDR3aa: CSVLHTDTQYF
CDR3nt: TGCAGCGTACTTCACACAGATACGCAGTATTTT

abundance: NA
d_gene: NA
v_gene: TRBV30
j_gene: TRBJ1-1
CDR3aa: CAWSELGDEAFF
CDR3nt: TGTGCCTGGAGTGAACTGGGCGATGAAGCTTTCTTT

abundance: NA
d_gene: NA
v_gene: TRBV6-5
j_gene: TRBJ1-1
CDR3aa: CASSYGTQLAFF
CDR3nt: TGTGCCAGCAGTTACGGGACTCAACTGGCTTTCTTT

abundance: NA
d_gene: TRBD2
v_gene: TRBV6-1
j_gene: TRBJ2-3
CDR3aa: CASSDRILAGYNADTQYF
CDR3nt: TGTGCCAGCAGTGATCGGATCTTAGCGGGTTATAACGCAGATACGCAGTATTTT

abundance: NA
d_gene: TRBD2
v_gene: TRBV4-3
j_gene: TRBJ2-7
CDR3aa: CASSPTLGSGSLSSYEQYF
CDR3nt: TGCGCCAGCAGCCCTACGCTGGGTAGCGGGTCCTTAAGCTCCTACGAGCAGTACTTC

abundance: few
d_gene: TRBD1
v_gene: TRBV5-1
j_gene: TRBJ1-1
CDR3aa: CASSSGGLGTEAFF
CDR3nt: TGTGCCAGCAGTTCAGGGGGCTTGGGCACTGAAGCTTTCTTT

abundance: NA
d_gene: NA
v_gene: TRBV7-9
j_gene: TRBJ2-7
CDR3aa: CASSNTRRSPLDEQYF
CDR3nt: TGTGCCAGCAGCAATACAAGGAGGTCCCCTTTGGACGAGCAGTACTTC

abundance: once
d_gene: NA
v_gene: TRBV7-8
j_gene: TRBJ2-6
CDR3aa: CASILPGVGTNVLTF
CDR3nt: TGTGCCAGCATCCTTCCAGGGGTCGGGACCAACGTCCTGACTTTC

abundance: once
d_gene: NA
v_gene: TRBV18
j_gene: TRBJ1-1
CDR3aa: CASSSTGGLLNTEAFF
CDR3nt: TGTGCCAGCTCATCGACGGGGGGGCTACTGAACACTGAAGCTTTCTTT

abundance: NA
d_gene: TRBD1
v_gene: TRBV19
j_gene: TRBJ2-1
CDR3aa: CATKDRADNEQFF
CDR3nt: TGTGCCACCAAGGACAGGGCAGACAATGAGCAGTTCTTC

abundance: NA
d_gene: TRBD1
v_gene: TRBV9
j_gene: TRBJ2-7
CDR3aa: CASSDRDRGSYEQYF
CDR3nt: TGTGCCAGCAGCGACCGGGACAGGGGCTCCTACGAGCAGTACTTC

abundance: NA
d_gene: TRBD2
v_gene: TRBV5-4
j_gene: TRBJ2-5
CDR3aa: CASSRTSGGGRETQYF
CDR3nt: TGTGCCAGCAGCCGGACTAGCGGGGGAGGGAGGGAGACCCAGTACTTC

abundance: NA
d_gene: NA
v_gene: TRBV6-5
j_gene: TRBJ1-2
CDR3aa: CASSYISRGYGYTF
CDR3nt: TGTGCCAGCAGTTACATTAGCAGGGGCTATGGCTACACCTTC

abundance: NA
d_gene: NA
v_gene: TRBV7-2
j_gene: TRBJ1-3
CDR3aa: CASSTDSDSSGNTIYF
CDR3nt: TGTGCCAGCAGCACTGACTCGGACAGCTCTGGAAACACCATATATTTT

abundance: NA
d_gene: NA
v_gene: TRBV15
j_gene: TRBJ2-3
CDR3aa: CATSRVSGDTDTQYF
CDR3nt: TGTGCCACCAGCAGAGTGTCAGGGGACACAGATACGCAGTATTTT

abundance: NA
d_gene: TRBD1
v_gene: TRBV7-9
j_gene: TRBJ2-7
CDR3aa: CASSSTGVDEQYF
CDR3nt: TGTGCCAGCAGCTCAACAGGGGTCGACGAGCAGTACTTC

abundance: NA
d_gene: TRBD2
v_gene: TRBV6-5
j_gene: TRBJ2-2
CDR3aa: CASSRYGGVGELFF
CDR3nt: TGTGCCAGCAGCCGCTATGGGGGGGTCGGGGAGCTGTTTTTT

abundance: NA
d_gene: NA
v_gene: TRBV7-9
j_gene: TRBJ2-3
CDR3aa: CSSSPELASTDTQYF
CDR3nt: TGTTCCAGCAGCCCAGAACTAGCTTCCACAGATACGCAGTATTTT

abundance: NA
d_gene: TRBD1
v_gene: TRBV4-1
j_gene: TRBJ2-1
CDR3aa: CASSQDEGAVSRNEQFF
CDR3nt: TGCGCCAGCAGCCAAGACGAGGGGGCAGTTTCGAGGAATGAGCAGTTCTTC

abundance: NA
d_gene: NA
v_gene: TRBV1
j_gene: TRBJ2-1
CDR3aa: CTSSQEGGRGEPYNEQFF
CDR3nt: TGCACCAGCAGCCAAGAGGGGGGGCGGGGCGAACCCTACAATGAGCAGTTCTTC

abundance: NA
d_gene: TRBD1
v_gene: TRBV5-1
j_gene: TRBJ1-1
CDR3aa: CASSLGTGWGAFF
CDR3nt: TGCGCCAGCAGCTTAGGGACAGGGTGGGGAGCTTTCTTT

abundance: NA
d_gene: NA
v_gene: TRBV7-9
j_gene: TRBJ2-2
CDR3aa: CASSLVYRLANTGELFF
CDR3nt: TGTGCCAGCAGCTTAGTATACAGGCTCGCGAACACCGGGGAGCTGTTTTTT

abundance: NA
d_gene: TRBD1
v_gene: TRBV15
j_gene: TRBJ1-4
CDR3aa: CATSRDLTGGTNEKLFF
CDR3nt: TGTGCCACCAGCAGAGATTTAACAGGGGGCACTAATGAAAAACTGTTTTTT

abundance: NA
d_gene: TRBD1
v_gene: TRBV10-1
j_gene: TRBJ2-1
CDR3aa: CASSNTGGSYNEQFF
CDR3nt: TGCGCCAGCAGTAATACAGGGGGCTCCTACAATGAGCAGTTCTTC

abundance: NA
d_gene: NA
v_gene: TRBV6-5
j_gene: TRBJ1-1
CDR3aa: CASSRTGHVYTEAFF
CDR3nt: TGTGCCAGCAGCCGAACAGGGCATGTTTACACTGAAGCTTTCTTT

abundance: NA
d_gene: TRBD1
v_gene: TRBV14
j_gene: TRBJ2-7
CDR3aa: CASSRVRDSPYEQYF
CDR3nt: TGTGCCAGCAGCCGCGTTCGGGACAGTCCCTACGAGCAGTACTTC

abundance: NA
d_gene: NA
v_gene: TRBV14
j_gene: TRBJ1-2
CDR3aa: CASSQDLGGYGYTF
CDR3nt: TGTGCCAGCAGCCAAGACCTTGGAGGCTATGGCTACACCTTC

abundance: NA
d_gene: NA
v_gene: TRBV15
j_gene: TRBJ1-5
CDR3aa: CATSRDPGRVQPQHF
CDR3nt: TGTGCCACCAGCAGAGATCCGGGCAGGGTTCAGCCCCAGCATTTT

abundance: once
d_gene: NA
v_gene: TRBV9
j_gene: TRBJ1-1
CDR3aa: CASSTGGWENTEAFF
CDR3nt: TGTGCCAGCAGCACGGGGGGGTGGGAGAACACTGAAGCTTTCTTT

abundance: NA
d_gene: NA
v_gene: TRBV9
j_gene: TRBJ1-2
CDR3aa: CASSDDRNYGYTF
CDR3nt: TGTGCCAGCAGCGATGACAGAAACTATGGCTACACCTTC

abundance: NA
d_gene: NA
v_gene: TRBV25-1
j_gene: TRBJ2-3
CDR3aa: CASSVTEWSTDTQYF
CDR3nt: TGTGCCAGCAGTGTTACAGAATGGTCCACAGATACGCAGTATTTT

abundance: NA
d_gene: NA
v_gene: TRBV6-1
j_gene: TRBJ1-2
CDR3aa: CASSEWAVNFHGYTF
CDR3nt: TGTGCCAGCAGTGAATGGGCAGTTAACTTCCATGGCTACACCTTC

abundance: NA
d_gene: TRBD2
v_gene: TRBV27
j_gene: TRBJ2-6
CDR3aa: CASSWGSGGAAGANVLTF
CDR3nt: TGTGCCAGCAGTTGGGGTAGCGGGGGGGCCGCTGGGGCCAACGTCCTGACTTTC

abundance: NA
d_gene: NA
v_gene: TRBV18
j_gene: TRBJ2-3
CDR3aa: CASSPARQALGTDTQYF
CDR3nt: TGTGCCAGCTCACCGGCCCGCCAAGCGCTTGGGACAGATACGCAGTATTTT

abundance: NA
d_gene: NA
v_gene: TRBV6-4
j_gene: TRBJ1-6
CDR3aa: CASRDAGQNSPLHF
CDR3nt: TGTGCCAGCAGGGACGCGGGGCAAAATTCACCCCTCCACTTT

abundance: NA
d_gene: TRBD1
v_gene: TRBV5-4
j_gene: TRBJ2-7
CDR3aa: CASRHTGQGLEQYF
CDR3nt: TGTGCCAGCAGACACACCGGACAGGGGTTGGAGCAGTACTTC

abundance: once
d_gene: TRBD1
v_gene: TRBV4-2
j_gene: TRBJ2-7
CDR3aa: CASSQNKGATPYEQYF
CDR3nt: TGTGCCAGCAGCCAAAATAAGGGGGCGACACCCTACGAGCAGTACTTC

abundance: few
d_gene: TRBD2
v_gene: TRBV6-4
j_gene: TRBJ2-1
CDR3aa: CASSEGGGSYNEQFF
CDR3nt: TGTGCCAGCAGTGAGGGCGGGGGGAGTTACAATGAGCAGTTCTTC